Presented here are 9 T cell receptor beta chains from one specimen sequenced in a study of CD8+ T cells in alopecia areata. Sorting of pooled cutaneous lymph node cells used CD4, CD8alpha, NKG2D, NKG2ACE and other markers. Investigators isolated RNA and reverse transcribed it into cDNA to act as the sequencing template. Sequenced by immunoSEQ multiplex PCR; TCRdb stores in-frame clones only, minus some. Singletons are absent from the sample, which has approximately 300,000 clones. Material for sequencing was CD4+ T cells sorted from a lymph node. The receptor set was obtained from a C3H/HeJ mouse with alopecia areata. Mouse MHC haplotype: H2-k.

Details on this clone: The germline and genes are mouse ones. The DNA ends 4 residues before the CDR3 does, and the rest of the CDR3 is filled in from the germline J gene. Other DNA sequences from this sample encode an identical CDR3 as well. V usage is TRBV31 and J usage is TRBJ2-5; 9 nucleotides line up with TRBD2. Germline CDR1 and CDR2: GKSSPN and SITVG. This CDR3 has 13 amino acids. The CDR3 sequence: CAWSRLGEDTQYF. CDR3 bases read: TGTGCCTGGAGTCGACTGGGGGAAGAC.

This clone was seen a few times. Genes and germline come from the mouse. The CDR3 goes on 4 residues after the read ends, and that part is filled in from the germline J gene. This chain joins TRBV13-2 and TRBJ2-3; 8 nucleotides align to TRBD2. The CDR3 spans 15 residues. Germline CDR1 reads NNHNN; CDR2 reads SYGAGS (reference sequence). V trimming: 1 base; J trimming: 2 bases; junction bases outside the gene matches: 3. The chain's CDR3 is CASGDPGGYAETLYF. The part of the CDR3 DNA that was read is TGTGCCAGCGGTGATCCTGGGGGGTATGCAGAA.

This clone was seen only a few times. Gene names refer to mouse genes. The CDR3 extends 4 residues past the end of the read, so its final part is completed from the germline J gene. The rearrangement uses TRBV19 and TRBJ2-5, with D tentatively TRBD2 (6 bases). V lost 1 base and J lost 1, with 7 bases in between. This CDR3 region has 14 residues. Germline CDR1 is FNHDT and CDR2 is SITEND (reference sequence). The covered CDR3 bases are TGTGCCAGCAGTATACGGGGGGACCAAGAC. This sequence encodes CASSIRGDQD. The whole CDR3 is CASSIRGDQDTQYF.

The sample holds a few counts of this clone. The listed genes are named as in mouse. The missing CDR3 end, 4 residues past where the read stops, is filled in from the germline J gene. The sample holds other DNA sequences that translate to the same CDR3. The chain has TRBV5 and TRBJ2-7; 11 bases are a match to TRBD2. This CDR3 has 14 residues. Germline V CDR1 and CDR2: LGHNA, YNLKQL (reference sequence). CDR3: CASSQGLGGDEQYF. The CDR3 DNA, read in part, is TGTGCCAGCAGCCAAGGACTGGGGGGGGAT.

A few counts support this clone. Genes and germline are mouse. With the read ending 4 residues before the CDR3 end, the germline J gene is used to fill in that end. The chain is built from TRBV1 and TRBJ2-3; 9 nucleotides agree with TRBD2. The length of the CDR3 is 16 residues. The J segment lost 1 base and the V segment lost 0 bases, leaving 2 bases of the junction unmatched. Germline V gene data show CDR1 as NSQYPW and CDR2 as LRSPGD (reference sequence). Incomplete CDR3 DNA: TGCACCTGCAGTGCAGATTCTGGGGGGGGTGCAGAA. This codes for CTCSADSGGGAE. The entire CDR3 sequence reads CTCSADSGGGAETLYF.

Comments on this clone: Germline and genes here are mouse. The read halts 4 residues ahead of the CDR3 end, with the missing end drawn from the germline J gene. V is TRBV13-3 and J is TRBJ2-7; TRBD1 agrees at 8 bases. CDR1 and CDR2 from the germline V gene are NNHDY and SYVADS. The CDR3 has 14 residues. The CDR3 region is CASSDRTGRDEQYF. The CDR3 bases that were read are TGTGCCAGCAGTGATCGGACAGGGAGGGAT.

A note on this clone: Mouse germline and gene names are used. The read finishes 4 residues shy of the CDR3 end, and the germline J gene is used to complete it. This chain links TRBV31 with TRBJ1-1, with 7 positions matching TRBD1. The CDR3 runs to 14 residues. V lost 3 bases to trimming and J lost 1 base; unmatched junction nucleotides: 5. Germline V gives CDR1 GKSSPN, CDR2 SITVG. CDR3 bases read: TGTGCCTGGAGCCTGGGACAGTTAAACACA. Protein: CAWSLGQLNT. The entire CDR3 sequence reads CAWSLGQLNTEVFF.

Worth noting for this clone: The germline and genes are mouse ones. Read coverage stops 4 residues before the CDR3 terminus; the germline J gene supplies the remainder. The gene calls are TRBV13-3 and TRBJ2-5; 8 positions match TRBD1. Germline V lookup: CDR1 NNHDY, CDR2 SYVADS. The length of the CDR3 is 14 residues. The CDR3 protein is CASSDRTGKDTQYF. CDR3 DNA, as far as it was read: TGTGCCAGCAGTGATCGGACAGGGAAAGAC. Variable domain in full (rest from reference TRBV13-3 and TRBJ2-5): EAAVTQSPRSKVAVTGGKVTLSCHQTNNHDYMYWYRQDTGHGLRLIHYSYVADSTEKGDIPDGYKASRPSQENFSLILELASLSQTAVYFCASSDRTGKDTQYFGPGTRLLVL.

A word on this clone: Gene names are mouse gene names. The read terminates 4 residues before the CDR3 end, so the remaining end is supplied by the germline J gene. The sample has other DNA sequences that encode this CDR3 too. V and J are TRBV13-1 and TRBJ2-4; 9 bases map to TRBD2. J lost 3 bases, V lost 3 bases, and 2 bases had no gene match. CDR1 NSHNY and CDR2 SYGAGN come from the germline V gene. This CDR3 spans 14 amino acids. CDR3 DNA (partial): TGTGCCAGCAGTGTCGACTGGGGGCAAAAC. Protein sequence: CASSVDWGQN. The complete CDR3 sequence is CASSVDWGQNTLYF.